A selection of T cell receptor beta chains follows, all from one sample in a study of blood T cells in healthy people across ages. Each CDR3 protein is one row after TCRdb ran MiXCR on the 5' RACE reads. This table has 1.5 million to 2 million distinct CDR3 sequences, about 28% appearing once. The source material was blood. Receptors originate from a woman in her twenties or thirties in good health. The CDR3 runs from the conserved cysteine through the conserved F or W. D genes are given only for firm matches. A clone size is listed for some rows: how often the clone was seen (once, few, many), or a class if it is expanded.

J gene	V gene	clone size	D gene	CDR3 protein	CDR3 DNA
TRBJ2-1	TRBV7-2	-	TRBD2	CASSLSIGGRAYNEQFF	TGCGCCAGCAGCTTAAGTATCGGCGGGAGGGCCTACAATGAGCAGTTCTTC
TRBJ1-1	TRBV12-3/TRBV12-4	-	-	CASVPGRVNTEAFF	TGTGCCAGCGTCCCCGGACGTGTAAACACTGAAGCTTTCTTT
TRBJ1-6	TRBV12-3/TRBV12-4	few	-	CASSIRGSPLHF	TGTGCCAGCAGTATCAGGGGTTCACCCCTCCACTTT
TRBJ2-7	TRBV12-3/TRBV12-4	-	TRBD2	CASSTRTSGSSKQYF	TGTGCCAGCAGTACCAGGACTAGCGGGAGTTCGAAGCAGTACTTC
TRBJ1-1	TRBV20-1	-	-	CSAPDALQGRDTEAFF	TGCAGTGCTCCCGACGCCCTTCAGGGGAGGGACACTGAAGCTTTCTTT
TRBJ1-1	TRBV4-1	few	-	CASSQFNREAFF	TGCGCCAGCAGCCAATTCAACAGGGAAGCTTTCTTT
TRBJ2-3	TRBV20-1	-	-	CSASLVAGPSDTQCF	TGCAGTGCTTCCCTTGTGGCGGGGCCCTCAGATACGCAGTGTTTT
TRBJ2-1	TRBV12-3/TRBV12-4	many	TRBD2	CASSLGLAGINEQFF	TGTGCCAGCAGCTTGGGACTAGCGGGTATCAATGAGCAGTTCTTC
TRBJ2-1	TRBV5-1	few	-	CASTLQPKAYNEQFF	TGCGCCAGCACCCTACAGCCGAAGGCTTACAATGAGCAGTTCTTC
TRBJ1-2	TRBV7-2	-	-	CASSPPENNYGYTF	TGTGCCAGCAGCCCCCCAGAAAATAACTATGGCTACACCTTC
TRBJ2-7	TRBV20-1	few	TRBD2	CSARASGRTYEQYF	TGCAGTGCTAGAGCTAGCGGGAGAACCTACGAGCAGTACTTC
TRBJ2-4	TRBV20-1	-	TRBD2	CSARGGLAGEDGQYF	TGCAGTGCTAGGGGGGGACTAGCGGGAGAGGATGGGCAGTACTTC
TRBJ2-5	TRBV5-1	-	-	CASSLVQGRWEQYF	TGCGCCAGCAGCTTGGTCCAGGGTCGTTGGGAGCAGTACTTC
TRBJ2-1	TRBV6-1	few	TRBD2	CASRASGGANEQFF	TGTGCCAGCAGAGCTAGCGGGGGGGCAAATGAGCAGTTCTTC
TRBJ1-2	TRBV6-2/TRBV6-3	many	-	CASSPPTQINYGYTF	TGTGCCAGCAGCCCCCCCACGCAGATCAACTATGGCTACACCTTC
TRBJ2-7	TRBV7-9	few	-	CASSLAGGTNYEQYF	TGTGCCAGCAGCTTAGCGGGCGGGACCAACTACGAGCAGTACTTC
TRBJ2-7	TRBV3-1	-	-	CASSQDEVVYEQYF	TGTGCCAGCAGCCAAGATGAGGTGGTCTACGAGCAGTACTTC
TRBJ1-1	TRBV6-6	few	TRBD1	CASEQQGVSSTEAFF	TGTGCCAGCGAACAACAGGGGGTTTCGAGCACTGAAGCTTTCTTT
TRBJ2-1	TRBV28	many	TRBD2	CASSTLAGSSYNEQFF	TGTGCCAGCAGTACACTAGCGGGGAGCTCCTACAATGAGCAGTTCTTC
TRBJ1-4	TRBV4-1	few	-	CASSDGRSELFF	TGCGCCAGCAGCGACGGACGTTCGGAACTGTTTTTT
TRBJ1-2	TRBV12-3/TRBV12-4	-	-	CASRVGASSRGYTF	TGTGCCAGCAGGGTGGGGGCTTCCTCCCGGGGCTACACCTTC
TRBJ2-7	TRBV7-9	-	-	CASTSERDASYEQYF	TGTGCCAGCACTTCAGAGCGCGATGCCTCCTACGAGCAGTACTTC
TRBJ1-5	TRBV9	-	TRBD1	CASSAGTEGQPQHF	TGTGCCAGCAGCGCCGGGACAGAAGGTCAGCCCCAGCATTTT
TRBJ2-7	TRBV5-1	-	-	CASSLGRGRGSYEQYF	TGCGCCAGCAGCTTAGGGAGGGGGCGAGGGTCCTACGAGCAGTACTTC
TRBJ2-4	TRBV28	-	-	CASSMPQAKNIQYF	TGTGCCAGCAGTATGCCGCAAGCCAAAAACATTCAGTACTTC
TRBJ2-6	TRBV11-2	-	TRBD1	CASSLRTGGTGANVLTF	TGTGCCAGCAGCTTACGGACAGGGGGGACTGGGGCCAACGTCCTGACTTTC
TRBJ1-6	TRBV2	few	-	CASSEAERSNSPLHF	TGTGCCAGCAGTGAAGCGGAACGGAGTAATTCACCCCTCCACTTT
TRBJ2-3	TRBV18	-	-	CASSPAPTMGDTQYF	TGTGCCAGCTCACCGGCGCCAACGATGGGGGATACGCAGTATTTT
TRBJ2-2	TRBV6-5	few	-	CASRRGSGGELFF	TGTGCCAGCAGGAGAGGGTCTGGCGGGGAGCTGTTTTTT
TRBJ2-7	TRBV13	few	TRBD2	CASSLAGATLHEQYF	TGTGCCAGCAGCCTAGCGGGGGCCACTCTACACGAGCAGTACTTC